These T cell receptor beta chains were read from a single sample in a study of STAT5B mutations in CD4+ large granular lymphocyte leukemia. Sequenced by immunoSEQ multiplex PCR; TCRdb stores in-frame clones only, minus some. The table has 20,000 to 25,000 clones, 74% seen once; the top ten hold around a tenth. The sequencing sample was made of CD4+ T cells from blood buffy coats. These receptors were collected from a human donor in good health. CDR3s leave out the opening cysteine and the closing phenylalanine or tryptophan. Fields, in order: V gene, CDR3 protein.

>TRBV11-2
ASSSLRPTALRLNTEAF
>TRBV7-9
ATRGGSNEKLF
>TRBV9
ASSTNRGSPEKLF
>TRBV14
ASSPQGTLLH
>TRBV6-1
ASRRDRADTQY
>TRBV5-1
ASSDLAGGQF
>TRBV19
ASRWGPNEKLF
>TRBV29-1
SVRFRLAYQETQY
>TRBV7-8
ASSLAQDNQPQH
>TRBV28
ASGGSWGATFRETQY
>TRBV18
ASSLLVGDTDTQY
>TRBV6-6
ASSYSTASYEQY
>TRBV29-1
SVDVHTKQGAVANYGYT
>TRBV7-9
ASSHRRDSEQKSYGYT
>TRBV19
ASSAERDRPNSPLH
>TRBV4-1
ASSQVFGGANDNEQF
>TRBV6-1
ASRAGGGGTELF
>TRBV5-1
ASRRSRGGTEAF
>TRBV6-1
ASSEGWVGGRTEAF
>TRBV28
ASTPDPNSPLH
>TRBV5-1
ASSLGQGATGELF
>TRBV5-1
ASSPLAGDTGELF